The 19 T cell receptor beta chains in this list originate from one sample, sequenced in a study of cytomegalovirus exposure and HLA in healthy donors. It was with 60 Vbeta and 13 Jbeta primers that the PCR ran. Sequenced by immunoSEQ multiplex PCR; TCRdb stores in-frame clones only, minus some. The data hold 150,000 to 200,000 clones, with 75% to 90% observed a single time. The source material was PBMCs. Receptors were obtained from a girl aged 2-10 years in good health and CMV-seropositive.

This clone was counted once. The chain has TRBV25-1 and TRBJ1-4; 7 nucleotides align to TRBD1. Germline trimming cut 3 bases from V and 6 bases from J; bases unmatched to any gene: 7. The CDR3 length is 15 residues. Germline assignment: CDR1 MGHDK and CDR2 SYGVNS. CDR3 in DNA: TGTGCCAGCAGTGAGTTCAGGGGGAGAGATGAAAAACTGTTTTTT. Protein sequence: CASSEFRGRDEKLFF.

V is TRBV28 and J is TRBJ2-3; weak D call: TRBD2 (6 bases). Germline V CDR1 and CDR2: MDHEN, SYDVKM. The length of the CDR3 is 12 residues. Trimming pared 3 bases from V and 9 bases from J, leaving 10 bases between. CDR3: CASSFRRETQYF. CDR3 bases: TGTGCCAGCAGTTTCAGGAGGGAGACGCAGTATTTT.

The chain carries TRBV5-5 and TRBJ2-2; D not resolved. The V end lost 0 bases, the J end lost 4 bases, and 7 bases lay between the germline ends. The CDR3 is made up of 14 amino acids. CDR1 is SGHKS and CDR2 is YYEKEE in the germline V gene (reference sequence). CDR3 coding DNA: TGTGCCAGCAGCTTGGGAGGCGGCACCGGGGAGCTGTTTTTT. Its protein product is CASSLGGGTGELFF. The full variable domain, in which reference TRBV5-5 and TRBJ2-2 provide the parts outside the CDR3, is DAGVTQSPTHLIKTRGQQVTLRCSPISGHKSVSWYQQVLGQGPQFIFQYYEKEERGRGNFPDRFSARQFPNYSSELNVNALLLGDSALYLCASSLGGGTGELFFGEGSRLTVL.

Comment on this clone: The same CDR3 also results from other DNA sequences found in this sample. The rearrangement uses TRBV18 and TRBJ1-5, with a possible D match to TRBD1 (6 bases). CDR1 is KGHSH and CDR2 is LQKENI in the germline V gene. Trimming pared 0 bases from V and 1 base from J, leaving 7 bases between. This CDR3 comprises 15 residues. This CDR3 reads CASSPPGQSNQPQHF. The DNA for the CDR3 is TGTGCCAGCTCACCACCGGGACAAAGCAATCAGCCCCAGCATTTT.

The chain has TRBV28 and TRBJ1-4; 8 bases are a match to TRBD1. J was trimmed by 4 bases and V by 6 bases; bases with no gene match: 10. Germline CDR1 reads MDHEN; CDR2 reads SYDVKM. The CDR3 extends over 16 amino acids. CDR3 sequence: CASSPIIDRGNEKLFF. CDR3 coding DNA: TGTGCCAGCAGCCCGATTATTGACAGGGGTAATGAAAAACTGTTTTTT.

On this clone: Other nucleotide sequences from this sample produce the same CDR3. This chain links TRBV9 with TRBJ2-6; 7 positions match TRBD1. The CDR3 is made up of 15 amino acids. Trimming took 2 bases from V and 1 from J; bases not matched to a gene: 0. CDR1 and CDR2 from the germline V gene are SGDLS and YYNGEE. The CDR3 DNA sequence: TGTGCCAGCAGCGTGACAGGGTCTGGGGCCAACGTCCTGACTTTC. Its translation: CASSVTGSGANVLTF.

The chain combines TRBV6-1 with TRBJ1-5; weak D call: TRBD1 (6 bases). The V gene lost 4 bases and the J gene lost 7 bases, with 11 bases spanning the gap. The CDR3 is 13 residues long. The germline V gene has CDR1 MNHNS and CDR2 SASEGT. CDR3 coding DNA: TGTGCCAGCAGTGTCACAGGGAGACAGCCCCAGCATTTT. Translating it yields CASSVTGRQPQHF.

The chain joins TRBV21-1 to TRBJ2-7; no DNA check was done on the table's D call, TRBD2. TRBV21-1 counts as a pseudogene. This CDR3 has 12 amino acids. CDR3 DNA: TGTGCCAGCAGCAAAACTTCCTACGAGCAGTACTTC. Protein product: CASSKTSYEQYF.

This chain joins TRBV19 and TRBJ1-1; weak D call: TRBD1 (6 bases). V lost 1 base, J lost 3 bases, and 9 bases lay in between. This CDR3 is built from 14 residues. Germline loops: CDR1 LNHDA, CDR2 SQIVND (reference sequence). The CDR3 coding sequence is TGTGCCAGTAGTATAGGGGCAGGGGACACTGAAGCTTTCTTT. It is translated as CASSIGAGDTEAFF.

This clone was detected only a few times. The rearrangement joins TRBV6-5 to TRBJ1-2; 10 nucleotides line up with TRBD1. Trimming took 2 bases from V and 6 from J; bases not matched to a gene: 3. The V gene's germline CDR1 is MNHEY and CDR2 SVGAGI. The CDR3 is made up of 14 amino acids. The CDR3 coding sequence is TGTGCCAGCAGTTACGACAGGGGGCGCAATGGCTACACCTTC. Translated, it gives CASSYDRGRNGYTF.

V and J are TRBV6-6 and TRBJ1-5; the match to TRBD1 covers 8 bases. Germline V gives CDR1 MNHNY, CDR2 SVGAGI (reference sequence). This CDR3 comprises 14 residues. With 6 bases clipped from V and 2 bases from J, the junction kept 3 bases outside the gene matches. The CDR3 sequence is CASRDRVGNQPQHF. DNA of the CDR3: TGTGCCAGCAGGGACAGGGTAGGCAATCAGCCCCAGCATTTT.

This chain connects TRBV9 to TRBJ2-5, with 11 positions matching TRBD2. Germline lookup yields CDR1 SGDLS and CDR2 YYNGEE. With 4 bases clipped from V and 2 bases from J, the junction kept 10 bases outside the gene matches. The CDR3 loop spans 17 amino acids. CDR3 residues: CASSPRPGTSGQETQYF. The DNA for the CDR3 is TGTGCCAGCAGCCCCCGTCCCGGGACTAGCGGTCAAGAGACCCAGTACTTC.

The chain is built from TRBV4-2 and TRBJ2-2; 8 bases are shared with TRBD2. The CDR3 is 18 residues long. V gave up 1 base and J gave up 6 bases; unmatched junction bases: 13. The germline V gene encodes CDR1 LGHNA and CDR2 YNFKEQ. CDR3 in amino acids: CASSQVATPGLVPGELFF. The CDR3 nucleotides are TGTGCCAGCAGCCAAGTCGCCACCCCGGGACTAGTTCCCGGGGAGCTGTTTTTT.

V and J are TRBV7-2 and TRBJ2-3; D gene ambiguous. V dropped 4 bases and J dropped 2 bases, with 4 bases sitting between them. Germline CDR1 reads SGHTA; CDR2 reads FQGNSA. The CDR3 is made up of 12 amino acids. The CDR3 loop is CASSSFTDTQYF. The CDR3 DNA is TGTGCCAGCAGCTCTTTCACAGATACGCAGTATTTT.

For the CDR3, the DNA is TGTGCCAGCAGGGAGACTCCCCCGGGGACTGAAGCTTTCTTT. Its protein is CASRETPPGTEAFF. The chain combines TRBV5-4 with TRBJ1-1; D gene unclear. This CDR3 has 14 residues. Between the trimmed V and J ends, which lost 5 bases and 5 bases, there was a span of 16 bases. The germline gives CDR1 SGHNT, CDR2 YYREEE (reference sequence).

This clone has a single count. The chain couples TRBV10-3 to TRBJ1-2; 9 bases fit TRBD1. V was clipped by 6 bases and J by 6 bases; unmatched bases: 5. The CDR3 is 13 residues long. The V gene's germline CDR1 is ENHRY and CDR2 SYGVKD. CDR3 residues: CAISEDRGDGYTF. The CDR3 DNA reads as TGTGCCATCAGCGAGGACAGGGGCGATGGCTACACCTTC.

V is TRBV29-1 and J is TRBJ2-3, with a tentative D call TRBD2 (6 bases). Looked up from germline, CDR1 is SQVTM and CDR2 is ANQGSEA. Deletions cut 6 bases from V and 2 bases from J, with 18 bases between. There are 15 residues in the CDR3. The CDR3 coding sequence is TGCAGCGTGGGGGTTCGTCTAGCGCCCACAGATACGCAGTATTTT. Protein product: CSVGVRLAPTDTQYF.

J is TRBJ2-7 and V is TRBV12-1; TRBD2 reflects the table's D call only, with no check against the DNA. TRBV12-1 constitutes a pseudogene. This CDR3 has 14 residues. The CDR3 nucleotides are TGTGCCAGCAGCTTTGCAGCGGGAGGAGACGAGCAGTACTTC. It encodes CASSFAAGGDEQYF.

The rearrangement links TRBV6-1 to TRBJ2-7; TRBD2 aligns across 9 bases. CDR1 and CDR2 (germline): MNHNS, SASEGT. The CDR3 totals 15 residues. V shed 2 bases and J 4 bases; nucleotides not matched to a gene: 6. The CDR3 DNA sequence: TGTGCCAGCAGTGAAAGGGGTAGCGGGAGTTACGAGCAGTACTTC. Residues: CASSERGSGSYEQYF.